The entry below describes one T cell receptor (beta chain). Its antigen remains unknown. Amplification used 60 Vbeta primers and 13 Jbeta primers. TCRdb's table, derived via immunoSEQ multiplex PCR, lists solely in-frame clones and lacks some. Of about 150,000 clones in the sample, 65% to 75% were seen once. These data belong to a study of cytomegalovirus exposure and HLA in healthy donors. The study's findings and limits: A cluster of highly shared sequence variants was likely a sequencing artifact.

V dropped 5 bases and J dropped 1; count of bases not matched to a gene: 3. CDR1 is LNHDA, CDR2 SQIVND, per germline (reference sequence). The CDR3 covers 14 residues. This TCR derives from a man aged 25-45 years in good health and CMV-seronegative. Source material: PBMCs. V usage is TRBV19 and J usage is TRBJ2-7; TRBD1 agrees at 9 bases. This chain's CDR3 is CASSAGQGSYEQYF. The CDR3 nucleotides are TGTGCCAGTAGTGCGGGACAGGGTTCCTACGAGCAGTACTTC.